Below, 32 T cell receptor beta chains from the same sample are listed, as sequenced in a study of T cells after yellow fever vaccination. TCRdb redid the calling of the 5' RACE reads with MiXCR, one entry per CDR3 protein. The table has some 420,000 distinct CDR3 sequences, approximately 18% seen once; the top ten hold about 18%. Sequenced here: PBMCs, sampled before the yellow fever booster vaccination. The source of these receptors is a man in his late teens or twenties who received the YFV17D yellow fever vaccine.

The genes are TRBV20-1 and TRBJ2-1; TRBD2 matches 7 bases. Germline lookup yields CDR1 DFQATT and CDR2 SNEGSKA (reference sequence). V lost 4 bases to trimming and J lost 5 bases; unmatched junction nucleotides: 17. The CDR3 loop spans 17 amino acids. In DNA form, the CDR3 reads TGCAGTGCTACGTCCAGCGGGGAGCTATTTGTCCACAATGAGCAGTTCTTC. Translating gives CSATSSGELFVHNEQFF.

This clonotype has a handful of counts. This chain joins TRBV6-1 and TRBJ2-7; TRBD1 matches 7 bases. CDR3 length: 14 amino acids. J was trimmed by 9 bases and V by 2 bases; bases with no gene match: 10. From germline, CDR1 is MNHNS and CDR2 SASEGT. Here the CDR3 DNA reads TGTGCCAGCAGTGAAAGGACAGGTTTATTGGGGCAGTACGTC. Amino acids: CASSERTGLLGQYV.

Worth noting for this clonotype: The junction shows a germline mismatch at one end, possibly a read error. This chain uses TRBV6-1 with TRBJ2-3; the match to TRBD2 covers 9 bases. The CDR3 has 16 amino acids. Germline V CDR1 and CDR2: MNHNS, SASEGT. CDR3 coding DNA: TGTGCCAGCAGTGAAGCCGGCGGGGGGGGCACAGATACACAGTATTTT. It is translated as CASSEAGGGGTDTQYF.

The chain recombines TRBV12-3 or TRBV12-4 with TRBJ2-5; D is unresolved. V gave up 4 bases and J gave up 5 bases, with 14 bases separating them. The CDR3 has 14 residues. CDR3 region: CASSSRTQVETQYF. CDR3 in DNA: TGTGCCAGCAGTTCCCGGACCCAGGTGGAGACCCAGTACTTC.

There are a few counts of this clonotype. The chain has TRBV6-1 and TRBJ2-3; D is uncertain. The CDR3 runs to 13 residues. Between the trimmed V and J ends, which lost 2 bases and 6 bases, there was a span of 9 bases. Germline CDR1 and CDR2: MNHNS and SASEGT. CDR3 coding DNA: TGTGCCAGCAGTGAATATTTATTGGATACGCAGTATTTT. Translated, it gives CASSEYLLDTQYF.

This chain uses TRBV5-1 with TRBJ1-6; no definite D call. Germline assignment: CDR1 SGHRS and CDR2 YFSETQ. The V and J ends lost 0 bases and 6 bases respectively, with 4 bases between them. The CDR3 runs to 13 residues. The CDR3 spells CASSLEINSPLHF. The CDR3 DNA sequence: TGCGCCAGCAGCTTGGAAATTAATTCACCCCTCCACTTT.

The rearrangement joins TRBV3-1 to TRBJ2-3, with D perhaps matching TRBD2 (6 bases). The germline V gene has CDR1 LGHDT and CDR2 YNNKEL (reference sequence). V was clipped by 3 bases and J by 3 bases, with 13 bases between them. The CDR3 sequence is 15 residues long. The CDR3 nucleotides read TGTGCCAGCAGCCAGGTGACTAGGATTACAGATACGCAGTATTTT. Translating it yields CASSQVTRITDTQYF.

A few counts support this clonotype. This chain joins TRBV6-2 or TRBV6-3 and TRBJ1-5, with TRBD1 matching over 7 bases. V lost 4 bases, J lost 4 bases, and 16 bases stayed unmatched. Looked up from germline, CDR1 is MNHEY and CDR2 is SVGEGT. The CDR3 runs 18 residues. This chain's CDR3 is CASSSKRQGLSLNQPQHF. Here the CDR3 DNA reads TGTGCCAGCAGTTCGAAACGACAGGGCTTATCCCTGAATCAGCCCCAGCATTTT.

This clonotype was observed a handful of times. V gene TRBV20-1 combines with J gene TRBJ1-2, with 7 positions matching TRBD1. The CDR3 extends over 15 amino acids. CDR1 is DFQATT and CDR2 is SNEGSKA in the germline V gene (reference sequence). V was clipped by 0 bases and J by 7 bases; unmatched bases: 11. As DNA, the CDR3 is TGCAGTGCTAGAGATTCGCGACAGGGATATGGTGGCTACACCTTC. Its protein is CSARDSRQGYGGYTF.

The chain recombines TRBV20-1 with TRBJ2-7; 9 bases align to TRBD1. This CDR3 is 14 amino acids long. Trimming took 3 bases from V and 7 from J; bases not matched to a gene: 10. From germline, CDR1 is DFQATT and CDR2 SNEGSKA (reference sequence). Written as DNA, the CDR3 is TGCAGTGCTAGGAAGGAACAGGGGGCCGGGGAGCAGTACTTC. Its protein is CSARKEQGAGEQYF.

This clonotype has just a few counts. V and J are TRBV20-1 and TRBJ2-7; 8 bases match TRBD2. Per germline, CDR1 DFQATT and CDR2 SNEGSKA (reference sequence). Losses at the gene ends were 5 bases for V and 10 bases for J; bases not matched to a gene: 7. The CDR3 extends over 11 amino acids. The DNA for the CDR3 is TGCAGTGCTGAGCGGGGGCCCCGTCAGTACGTC. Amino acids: CSAERGPRQYV.

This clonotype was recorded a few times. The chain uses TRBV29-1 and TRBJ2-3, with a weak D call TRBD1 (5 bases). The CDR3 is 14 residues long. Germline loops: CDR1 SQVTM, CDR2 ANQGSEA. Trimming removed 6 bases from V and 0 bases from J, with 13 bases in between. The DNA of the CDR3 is TGCAGCGTCCCAAGACAGACTAGCACAGATACGCAGTATTTT. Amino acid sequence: CSVPRQTSTDTQYF.

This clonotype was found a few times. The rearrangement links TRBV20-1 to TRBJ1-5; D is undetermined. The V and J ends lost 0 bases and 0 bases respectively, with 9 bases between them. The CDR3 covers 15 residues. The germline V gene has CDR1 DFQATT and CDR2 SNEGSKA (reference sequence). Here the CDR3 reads CSARDHQLSNQPQHF. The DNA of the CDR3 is TGCAGTGCTAGAGATCACCAGCTTAGCAATCAGCCCCAGCATTTT.

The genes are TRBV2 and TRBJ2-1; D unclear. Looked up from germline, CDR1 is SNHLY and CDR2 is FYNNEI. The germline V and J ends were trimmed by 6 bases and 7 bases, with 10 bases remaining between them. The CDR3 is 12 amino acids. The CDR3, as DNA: TGTGCCAGCAGGGGCCTAGGGAATGAGCAGTTCTTC. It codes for CASRGLGNEQFF. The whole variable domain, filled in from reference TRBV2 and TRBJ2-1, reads EPEVTQTPSHQVTQMGQEVILRCVPISNHLYFYWYRQILGQKVEFLVSFYNNEISEKSEIFDDQFSVERPDGSNFTLKIRSTKLEDSAMYFCASRGLGNEQFFGPGTRLTVL.

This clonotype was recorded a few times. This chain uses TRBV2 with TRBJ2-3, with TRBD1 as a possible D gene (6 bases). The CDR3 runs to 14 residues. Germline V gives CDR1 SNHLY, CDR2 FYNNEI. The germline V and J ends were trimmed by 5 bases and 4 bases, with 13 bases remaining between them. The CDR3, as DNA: TGTGCCAGCAGTCTCGGACAGAATTCAGATACGCAGTATTTT. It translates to CASSLGQNSDTQYF.

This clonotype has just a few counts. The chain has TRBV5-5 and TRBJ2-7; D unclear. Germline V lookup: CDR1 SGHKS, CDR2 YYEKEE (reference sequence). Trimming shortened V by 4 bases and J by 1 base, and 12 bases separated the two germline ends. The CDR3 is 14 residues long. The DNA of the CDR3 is TGTGCCAGCAGCCATACTCCAAAATCCTACGAGCAGTACTTC. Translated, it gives CASSHTPKSYEQYF. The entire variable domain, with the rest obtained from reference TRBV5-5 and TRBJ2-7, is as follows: DAGVTQSPTHLIKTRGQQVTLRCSPISGHKSVSWYQQVLGQGPQFIFQYYEKEERGRGNFPDRFSARQFPNYSSELNVNALLLGDSALYLCASSHTPKSYEQYFGPGTRLTVT.

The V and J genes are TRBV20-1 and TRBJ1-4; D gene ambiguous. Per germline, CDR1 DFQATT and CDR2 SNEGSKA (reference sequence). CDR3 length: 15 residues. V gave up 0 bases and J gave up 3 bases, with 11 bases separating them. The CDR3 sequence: CSARDHLSSNEKLFF. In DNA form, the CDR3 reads TGCAGTGCTAGAGATCACCTCAGCTCTAATGAAAAACTGTTTTTT.

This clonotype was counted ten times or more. CDR3 sequence reads: CASSYSNVGQGFQPQHF. The CDR3 DNA is TGTGCCAGCAGTTACTCAAATGTCGGGCAGGGTTTTCAGCCCCAGCATTTT. The chain has TRBV6-2 or TRBV6-3 and TRBJ1-5; TRBD1 is a possible D gene (5 bases). The V end lost 0 bases, the J end lost 6 bases, and 18 bases lay between the germline ends. Per the germline V gene, CDR1 is MNHEY and CDR2 is SVGEGT. The CDR3 loop spans 17 amino acids.

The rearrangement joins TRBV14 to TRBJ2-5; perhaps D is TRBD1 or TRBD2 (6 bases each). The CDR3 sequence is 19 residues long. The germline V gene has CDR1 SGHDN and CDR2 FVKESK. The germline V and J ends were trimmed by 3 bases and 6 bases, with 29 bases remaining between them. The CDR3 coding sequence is TGTGCCAGCAGCCATAAAAGGGGGGATGGGAGTGTAATCGACCAGACCCAGTACTTC. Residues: CASSHKRGDGSVIDQTQYF. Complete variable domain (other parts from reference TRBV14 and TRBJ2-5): EAGVTQFPSHSVIEKGQTVTLRCDPISGHDNLYWYRRVMGKEIKFLLHFVKESKQDESGMPNNRFLAERTGGTYSTLKVQPAELEDSGVYFCASSHKRGDGSVIDQTQYFGPGTRLLVL.

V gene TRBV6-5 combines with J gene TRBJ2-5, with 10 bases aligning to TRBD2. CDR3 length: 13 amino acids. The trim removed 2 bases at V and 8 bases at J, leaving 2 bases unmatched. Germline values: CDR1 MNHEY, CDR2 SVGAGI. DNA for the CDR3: TGTGCCAGCAGTTACGTAGCGGGGGGAACCCAGTACTTC. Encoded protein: CASSYVAGGTQYF.

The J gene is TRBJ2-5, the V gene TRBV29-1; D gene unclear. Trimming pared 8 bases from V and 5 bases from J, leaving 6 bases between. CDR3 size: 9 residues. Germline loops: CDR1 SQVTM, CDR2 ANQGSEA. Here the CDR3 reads CSPLETQYF. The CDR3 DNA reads TGCAGCCCCCTTGAGACCCAGTACTTC.

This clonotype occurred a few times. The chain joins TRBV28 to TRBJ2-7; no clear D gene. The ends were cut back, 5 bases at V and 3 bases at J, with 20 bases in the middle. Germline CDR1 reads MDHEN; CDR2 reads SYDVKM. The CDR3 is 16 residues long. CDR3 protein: CASSQRSAPSIYEQYV. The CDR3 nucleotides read TGTGCCAGCAGTCAGAGGAGCGCCCCCTCGATCTACGAGCAGTACGTC.

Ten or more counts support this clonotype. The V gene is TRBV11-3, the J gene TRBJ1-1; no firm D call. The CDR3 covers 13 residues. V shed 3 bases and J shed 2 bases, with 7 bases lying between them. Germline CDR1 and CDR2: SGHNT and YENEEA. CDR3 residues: CASSFDGNTEAFF. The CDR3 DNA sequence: TGTGCCAGCAGCTTCGACGGTAACACTGAAGCTTTCTTT. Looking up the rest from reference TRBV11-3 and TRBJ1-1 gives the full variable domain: EAGVVQSPRYKIIEKKQPVAFWCNPISGHNTLYWYLQNLGQGPELLIRYENEEAVDDSQLPKDRFSAERLKGVDSTLKIQPAELGDSAVYLCASSFDGNTEAFFGQGTRLTVV.

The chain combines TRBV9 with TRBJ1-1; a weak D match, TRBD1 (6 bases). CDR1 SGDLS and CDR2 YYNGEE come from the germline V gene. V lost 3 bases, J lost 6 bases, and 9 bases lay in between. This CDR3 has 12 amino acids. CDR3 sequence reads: CASSGDRSEAFF. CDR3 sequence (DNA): TGTGCCAGCAGCGGAGACAGGTCTGAAGCTTTCTTT. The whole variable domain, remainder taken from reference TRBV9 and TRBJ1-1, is DSGVTQTPKHLITATGQRVTLRCSPRSGDLSVYWYQQSLDQGLQFLIQYYNGEERAKGNILERFSAQQFPDLHSELNLSSLELGDSALYFCASSGDRSEAFFGQGTRLTVV.

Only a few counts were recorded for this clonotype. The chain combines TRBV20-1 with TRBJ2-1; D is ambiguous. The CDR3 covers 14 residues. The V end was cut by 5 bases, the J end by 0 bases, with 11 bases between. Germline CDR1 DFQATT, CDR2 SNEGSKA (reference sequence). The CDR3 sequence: CSAVTPSSYNEQFF. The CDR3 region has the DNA TGCAGTGCTGTGACTCCAAGCTCCTACAATGAGCAGTTCTTC.

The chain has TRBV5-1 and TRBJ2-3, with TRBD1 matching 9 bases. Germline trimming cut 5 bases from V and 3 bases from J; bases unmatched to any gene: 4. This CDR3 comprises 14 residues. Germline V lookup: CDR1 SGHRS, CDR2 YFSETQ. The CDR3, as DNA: TGCGCCAGCAGGTCACAGGGGGCGACAGATACGCAGTATTTT. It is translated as CASRSQGATDTQYF.

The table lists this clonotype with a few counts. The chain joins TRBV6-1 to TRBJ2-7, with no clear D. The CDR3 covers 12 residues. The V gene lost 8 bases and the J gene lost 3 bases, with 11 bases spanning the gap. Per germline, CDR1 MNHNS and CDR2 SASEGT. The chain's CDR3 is CASEFSLYEQYF. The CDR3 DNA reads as TGTGCCAGCGAATTTAGTCTCTACGAGCAGTACTTC.

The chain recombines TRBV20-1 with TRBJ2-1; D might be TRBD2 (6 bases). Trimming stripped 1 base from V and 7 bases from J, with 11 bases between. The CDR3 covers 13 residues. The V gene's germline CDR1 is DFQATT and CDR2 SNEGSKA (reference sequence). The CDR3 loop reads CSARVSGRNEQFF. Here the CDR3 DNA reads TGCAGTGCTAGAGTCTCGGGGAGGAATGAGCAGTTCTTC.

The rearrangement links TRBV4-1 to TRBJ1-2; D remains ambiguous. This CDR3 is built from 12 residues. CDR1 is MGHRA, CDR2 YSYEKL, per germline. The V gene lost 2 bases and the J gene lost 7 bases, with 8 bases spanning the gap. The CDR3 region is CASSQTPSGYTF. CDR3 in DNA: TGCGCCAGCAGCCAAACTCCTAGTGGCTACACCTTC.

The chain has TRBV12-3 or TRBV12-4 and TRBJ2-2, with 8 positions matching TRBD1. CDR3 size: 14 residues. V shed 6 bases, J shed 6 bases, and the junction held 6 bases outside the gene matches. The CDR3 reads CASSLDRVPGELFF. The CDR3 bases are TGTGCCAGCAGCCTGGACAGGGTTCCCGGGGAGCTGTTTTTT.

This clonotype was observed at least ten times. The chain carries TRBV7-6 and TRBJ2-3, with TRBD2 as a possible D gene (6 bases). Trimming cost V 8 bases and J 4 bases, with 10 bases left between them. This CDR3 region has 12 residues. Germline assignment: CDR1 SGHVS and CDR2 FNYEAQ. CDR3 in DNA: TGTGCCAGCTCAACGGGGGCAGATACGCAGTATTTT. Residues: CASSTGADTQYF.

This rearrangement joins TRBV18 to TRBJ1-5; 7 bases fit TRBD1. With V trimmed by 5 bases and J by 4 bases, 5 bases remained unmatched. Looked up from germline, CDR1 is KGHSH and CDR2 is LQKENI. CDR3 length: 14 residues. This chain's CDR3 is CASSGWDRNQPQHF. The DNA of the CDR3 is TGTGCCAGCTCAGGGTGGGACAGAAATCAGCCCCAGCATTTT.